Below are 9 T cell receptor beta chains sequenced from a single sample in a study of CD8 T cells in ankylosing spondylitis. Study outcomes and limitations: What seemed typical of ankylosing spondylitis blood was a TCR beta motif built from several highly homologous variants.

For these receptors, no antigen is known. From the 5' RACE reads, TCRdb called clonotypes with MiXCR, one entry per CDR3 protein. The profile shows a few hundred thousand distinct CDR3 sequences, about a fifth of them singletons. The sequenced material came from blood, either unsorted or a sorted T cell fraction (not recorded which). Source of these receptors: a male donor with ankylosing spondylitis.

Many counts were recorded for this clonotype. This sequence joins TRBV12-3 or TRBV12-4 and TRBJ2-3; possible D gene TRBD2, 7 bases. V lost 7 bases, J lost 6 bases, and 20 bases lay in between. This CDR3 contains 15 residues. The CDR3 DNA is TGTGCCAGCAACCAGAGGGGGGGGGGCGTTGATACGCAGTATTTT. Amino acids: CASNQRGGGVDTQYF.

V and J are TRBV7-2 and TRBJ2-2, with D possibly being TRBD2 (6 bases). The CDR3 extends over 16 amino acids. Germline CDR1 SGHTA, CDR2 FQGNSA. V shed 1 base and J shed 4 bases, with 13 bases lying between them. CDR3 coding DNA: TGTGCCAGCAGCTTAGTGGCTAGCGAGGCCACCGGGGAGCTGTTTTTT. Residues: CASSLVASEATGELFF.

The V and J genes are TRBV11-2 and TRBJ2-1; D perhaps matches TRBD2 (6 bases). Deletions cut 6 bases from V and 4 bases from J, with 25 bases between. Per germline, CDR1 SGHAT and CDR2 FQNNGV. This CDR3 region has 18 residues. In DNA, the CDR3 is TGTGCCAGCAGGCCCCCAGCGGGCCTAGGGGATCTTTACAATGAGCAGTTCTTC. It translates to CASRPPAGLGDLYNEQFF.

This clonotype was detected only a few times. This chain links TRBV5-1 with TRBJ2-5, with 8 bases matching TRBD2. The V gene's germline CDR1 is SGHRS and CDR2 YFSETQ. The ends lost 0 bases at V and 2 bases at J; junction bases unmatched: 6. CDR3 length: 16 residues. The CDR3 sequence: CASSLDPGTRQETQYF. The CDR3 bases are TGCGCCAGCAGCTTGGACCCCGGGACTAGGCAAGAGACCCAGTACTTC.

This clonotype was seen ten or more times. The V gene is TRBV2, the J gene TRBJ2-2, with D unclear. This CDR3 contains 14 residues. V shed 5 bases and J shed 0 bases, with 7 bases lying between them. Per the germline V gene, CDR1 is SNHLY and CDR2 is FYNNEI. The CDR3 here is CASSSGSNTGELFF. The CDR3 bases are TGTGCCAGCAGTTCAGGATCGAACACCGGGGAGCTGTTTTTT.

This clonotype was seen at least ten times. This chain's CDR3 is CASSPQGLETQYF. As DNA, the CDR3 is TGTGCCAGCTCACCACAGGGGCTGGAGACCCAGTACTTC. The genes are TRBV18 and TRBJ2-5, with a weak D call TRBD1 (5 bases). This CDR3 has 13 amino acids. Germline V gene lookup returns CDR1 KGHSH and CDR2 LQKENI. V lost 1 base, J lost 5 bases, and 8 bases lay in between.

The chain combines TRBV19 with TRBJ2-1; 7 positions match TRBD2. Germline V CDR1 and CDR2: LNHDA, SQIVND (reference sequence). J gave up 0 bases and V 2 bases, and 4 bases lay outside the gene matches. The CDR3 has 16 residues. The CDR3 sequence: CASSINLAVSYNEQFF. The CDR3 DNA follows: TGTGCCAGTAGTATAAATCTAGCGGTCTCCTACAATGAGCAGTTCTTC.

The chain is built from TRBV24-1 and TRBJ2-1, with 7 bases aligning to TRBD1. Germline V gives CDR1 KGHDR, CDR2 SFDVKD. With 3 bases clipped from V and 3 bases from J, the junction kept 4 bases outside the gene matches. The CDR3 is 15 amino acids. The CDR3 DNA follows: TGTGCCACCAGTGATGTAAGGGACAGCTACAATGAGCAGTTCTTC. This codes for CATSDVRDSYNEQFF.

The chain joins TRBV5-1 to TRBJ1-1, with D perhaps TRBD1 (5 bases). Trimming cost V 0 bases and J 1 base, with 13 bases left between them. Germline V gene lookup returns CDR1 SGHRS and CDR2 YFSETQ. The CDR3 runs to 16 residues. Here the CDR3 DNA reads TGCGCCAGCAGCTTGGGATTGGGGGGTCGGAACACTGAAGCTTTCTTT. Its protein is CASSLGLGGRNTEAFF. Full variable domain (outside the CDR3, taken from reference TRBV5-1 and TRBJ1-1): KAGVTQTPRYLIKTRGQQVTLSCSPISGHRSVSWYQQTPGQGLQFLFEYFSETQRNKGNFPGRFSGRQFSNSRSEMNVSTLELGDSALYLCASSLGLGGRNTEAFFGQGTRLTVV.